The clone carrying this TCR beta chain was picked up one time. Its specificity is not known. The CDR3 extends over 12 amino acids. V lost 4 bases, J lost 5 bases, and 10 bases lay in between. The germline V gene has CDR1 SGHRS and CDR2 YFSETQ. This sample is drawn from a study of chemoradiotherapy in HPV16-positive cancers. Broader study findings: Candidate HPV-specific clones and E7-related TCR motifs grew in tumor during treatment.

The data were produced by immunoSEQ multiplex PCR, yet TCRdb's version contains in-frame clones alone and is incomplete. Of approximately 5,200 clones in the sample, around two thirds are singletons; the top ten hold about 8.1%. V is TRBV5-1 and J is TRBJ2-7; perhaps TRBD2 as D (5 bases). The receptor was derived from a human donor with HPV-associated anogenital cancer. The material was tumor tissue, obtained from a patient who underwent chemoradiotherapy. CDR3 sequence reads: CASSPTSDEQYF. For the CDR3, the DNA is TGCGCCAGCAGCCCTACTAGTGACGAGCAGTACTTC.